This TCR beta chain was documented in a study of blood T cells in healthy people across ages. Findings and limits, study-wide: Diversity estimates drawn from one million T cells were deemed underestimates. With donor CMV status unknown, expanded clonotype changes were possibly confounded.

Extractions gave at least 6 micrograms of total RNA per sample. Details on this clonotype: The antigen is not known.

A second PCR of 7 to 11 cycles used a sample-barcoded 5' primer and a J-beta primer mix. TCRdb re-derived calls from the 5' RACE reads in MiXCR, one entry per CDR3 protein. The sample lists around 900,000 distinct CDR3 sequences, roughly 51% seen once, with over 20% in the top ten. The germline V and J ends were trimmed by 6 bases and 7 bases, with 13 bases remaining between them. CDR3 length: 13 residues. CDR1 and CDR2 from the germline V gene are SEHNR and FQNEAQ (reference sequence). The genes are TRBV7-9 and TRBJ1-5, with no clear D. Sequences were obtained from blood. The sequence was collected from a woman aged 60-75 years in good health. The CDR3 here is CASSPLLGQPQHF. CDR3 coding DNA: TGTGCCAGCAGTCCGCTGCTGGGACAGCCCCAGCATTTT.